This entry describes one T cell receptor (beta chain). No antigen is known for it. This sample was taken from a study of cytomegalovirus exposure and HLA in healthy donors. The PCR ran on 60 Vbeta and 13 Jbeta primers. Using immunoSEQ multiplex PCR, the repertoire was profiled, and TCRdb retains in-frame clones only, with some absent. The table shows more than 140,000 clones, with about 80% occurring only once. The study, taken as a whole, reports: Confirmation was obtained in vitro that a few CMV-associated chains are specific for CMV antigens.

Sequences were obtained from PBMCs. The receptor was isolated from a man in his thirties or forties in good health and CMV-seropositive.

CDR3 DNA sequence: TGTGCCAGCAGGACGGACAGGGGCCTTATGGATGAGCAGTTCTTC. This gives the protein CASRTDRGLMDEQFF. The chain links TRBV6-1 to TRBJ2-1; 9 bases line up with TRBD1. The trim removed 6 bases at V and 8 bases at J, leaving 11 bases unmatched. The germline V gene encodes CDR1 MNHNS and CDR2 SASEGT. The CDR3 extends over 15 amino acids.